Listed below are T cell receptor beta chains from one sample, sequenced in a study of T-cell memory formation after mild COVID-19. One entry per CDR3 protein results from TCRdb running MiXCR on the 5' RACE reads. This table has fewer than 650,000 distinct CDR3 sequences, roughly 17% appearing once. The sample taken for sequencing was PBMCs or a T cell subset sorted from them (not recorded which). These receptors all stem from an adult woman who had mild COVID-19 (a few samples of this study predate the infection). Cell type and time point are not known. The CDR3 runs from the conserved cysteine through the conserved F or W.

v_call	j_call	cdr3_aa
TRBV19	TRBJ2-7	CASSKGSRYYEQYF
TRBV9	TRBJ2-1	CASSYAGSGEQFF
TRBV12-3/TRBV12-4	TRBJ2-1	CASSHYRGVYNEQFF
TRBV15	TRBJ2-2	CATSRPFNTGELFF
TRBV19	TRBJ2-2	CASSIGNTGELFF
TRBV15	TRBJ2-4	CATSRSGTGLSYLAKNIQYF
TRBV6-2/TRBV6-3	TRBJ1-1	CASSYSGQGPPLEAFF
TRBV6-2/TRBV6-3	TRBJ2-7	CASRKRQGRAERYEQYF
TRBV12-3/TRBV12-4	TRBJ1-2	CASSLRVTNGYTF
TRBV5-1	TRBJ1-1	CASSLSGQIGTEAFF
TRBV29-1	TRBJ2-3	CSPFRAPRERCTDTQYF
TRBV4-1	TRBJ2-5	CASSHRGPGLQETQYF
TRBV7-8	TRBJ2-1	CASSSSFEQFF
TRBV6-2/TRBV6-3	TRBJ2-7	CASSYLDNSYEQYF
TRBV19	TRBJ2-5	CASSIGGHPQETQYF
TRBV3-1	TRBJ2-1	CASSRGLAGPSSYNEQFF
TRBV6-5	TRBJ1-2	CASRASAGFYGYTF
TRBV7-8	TRBJ1-2	CASSPRTVATNYGYTF
TRBV12-3/TRBV12-4	TRBJ1-3	CASSFSAGGHLRYF
TRBV12-3/TRBV12-4	TRBJ2-2	CASSLPGLSGELFF
TRBV6-2/TRBV6-3	TRBJ2-7	CASSYPTQGARLEQYF
TRBV15	TRBJ2-1	CATSPRRRGLYNEQFF
TRBV11-3	TRBJ2-7	CASSSPSSSYEQYF
TRBV15	TRBJ1-4	CATSRAATNEKLFF
TRBV5-1	TRBJ2-1	CASSRLAGGVNNEQFF